The T cell receptor (beta chain) under discussion was sequenced for a study of human T cells and chemical hapten exposure. Study as a whole: The study lasted around 22 weeks, and patients were dosed weekly with diphenylcyclopropenone on the scalp throughout.

TCRdb reprocessed the RACE reads via MiXCR and lists one record per CDR3 protein. The sample has about 30,000 distinct CDR3 sequences, 5.8% seen once; the top ten hold around 5%. Overall study results and limits: TCRs exceeding a frequency of 1 in 1000 stayed unchanged under DPC sensitization. PT1 expanded TCR counts and patch test score were linked, and their correlation was positive.

This CDR3 has 14 residues. Trimming stripped 3 bases from V and 10 bases from J, with 15 bases between. Germline V gene sequence: CDR1 SEHNR, CDR2 FQNEAQ (reference sequence). Time point of the sample: patch test 3, about 24 weeks after DPC sensitization. Treatment reported: therapeutic diphenylcyclopropenone sensitization with weekly scalp DPC. This clonotype has more than one count but fewer than ten. The antigen is not known. Specimen: whole blood, collected in connection with sensitization to the hapten diphenylcyclopropenone (DPC). This receptor was obtained from a man between 25 and 39 years old with alopecia areata. Some clones in this sample may be carry-over from other donors' samples. The V call is TRBV7-9, the J call TRBJ2-2, with D perhaps given as TRBD1 or TRBD2 (5 bases each). CDR3 nucleotides: TGTGCCAGCAGCTTGCCGGGTAGAGGGGAGGAGCTGTTTTTT. Translation gives CASSLPGRGEELFF.